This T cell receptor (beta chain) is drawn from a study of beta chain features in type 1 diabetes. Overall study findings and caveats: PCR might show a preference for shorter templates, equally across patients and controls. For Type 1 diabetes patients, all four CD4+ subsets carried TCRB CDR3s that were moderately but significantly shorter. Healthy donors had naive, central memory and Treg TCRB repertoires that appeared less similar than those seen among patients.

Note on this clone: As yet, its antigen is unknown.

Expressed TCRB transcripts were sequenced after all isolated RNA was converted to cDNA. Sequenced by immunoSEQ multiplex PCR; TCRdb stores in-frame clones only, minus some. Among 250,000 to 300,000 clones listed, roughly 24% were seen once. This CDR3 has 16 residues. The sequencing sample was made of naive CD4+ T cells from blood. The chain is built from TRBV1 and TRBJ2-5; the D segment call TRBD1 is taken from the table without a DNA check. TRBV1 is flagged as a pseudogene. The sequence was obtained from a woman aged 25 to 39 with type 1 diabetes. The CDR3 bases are TGCACCAGCAGCCAAGAGAGGGGGACAGTCCAAGAGACCCAGTACTTC. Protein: CTSSQERGTVQETQYF.